This T cell receptor (beta chain) was identified in a study of cytomegalovirus exposure and HLA in healthy donors. Regarding the study as a whole: For most TCR beta V segments, an earlier analysis put the productive rate at about 90% or about 30% of the time.

In this sample, this clone turned up once. No antigen is known for it. Trimming cost V 5 bases and J 0 bases, with 18 bases left between them. Germline CDR1 is SGHDT and CDR2 is YYEEEE. CDR3 length: 16 residues. Primers included in the PCR were 60 Vbeta and 13 Jbeta primers. TCRdb's table, derived via immunoSEQ multiplex PCR, lists solely in-frame clones and lacks some. The sample has under 200,000 clones, 75% to 90% seen once. This receptor was obtained from a girl aged 2 to 10 in good health and CMV-seropositive. The chain combines TRBV5-6 with TRBJ2-7; D perhaps matches TRBD1 (5 bases). The specimen was PBMCs. The CDR3 loop is CASSQSLPQVSYEQYF. For the CDR3, the DNA is TGTGCCAGCAGTCAATCCCTGCCACAGGTCTCCTACGAGCAGTACTTC.